One T cell receptor (beta chain) is described in this entry. This clonotype was counted a single time. Its antigen is currently not known. No quality values exist for individual bases; no much larger clone is one base distant. Resting on one read, the evidence is weak. Sequenced on an Illumina HiSeq 1500. Clones were called with MiXCR by TCRdb after fastp trimmed the public reads at Q25, and only in-frame beta chains were retained. Every distinct CDR3 protein forms one entry, paired with its most common genes and DNA. The table for this sample lists around 900,000 distinct CDR3 sequences; 30% to 40% of them were counted only once. In total, the top ten clones hold about 14% of the sample. Deletion took 0 bases off V and 7 bases off J, with a span of 7 bases between the germline ends. The germline V gene gives CDR1 as LGHNA and CDR2 as YSLEER. The CDR3 goes from the cysteine to the phenylalanine over 13 residues. Only the CDR3 DNA stays, 39 bases, in frame from base 1.

This sample was included in a study of T cell repertoires in cytomegalovirus infection (dated by TCRdb to between 2019 and 2020). As for the study more broadly: The peptide stimulations were aimed at well-studied HLA-B-restricted epitopes as well as recently identified HLA-C-restricted CMV epitopes, whose presentation resists viral immunomodulation. Donor HLA type was relevant to the analysis, as public TCR beta signatures indicated carriage of CMV infection together with the matching HLA type. What the study reported, not specific to this receptor: The ex vivo response was dominated by HLA-C-restricted CMV-specific TCR beta clonotypes, which also provided the single most frequent clonotype in two of eight donors. Cumulative frequency of public TCR beta family members discriminated carriers of CMV infection plus the relevant HLA type in this cohort and an independent roughly 330-donor cohort.

The sample's treatment or condition label is to be understood as: in vitro stimulation with specific CMV peptide epitopes to enrich CMV-specific T cells. Specimen: cultured CD8+ T cells from PBMCs, collected from culture after CMV antigen stimulation. The sequence joins TRBV4-3 to TRBJ2-1, with TRBD1 tentatively as D gene (5 bases match). This clonotype was sampled from a human donor in good health (CMV status not recorded). Some clones in this sample may be carry-over from other donors' samples. The nucleotide sequence is TGCGCCAGCAGCCAAGATGGGGCAAATGAGCAGTTCTTC. This sequence encodes CASSQDGANEQFF.